These 26 T cell receptor beta chains came from one sample sequenced in a study of a mutant IDH1 vaccine in newly diagnosed glioma (dated by TCRdb to the early 2020s). Their specific antigens are unknown. Library construction relied on the immunoSEQ multiplex PCR assay. TCRdb obtained this table from immuneACCESS and retained in-frame rearrangements with V and J assigned. These tables miss some clones; where compared with another copy, unresolved V genes account for less than half of the shortfall, and the remainder is unexplained. The sample table records about 33,000 clones; around 83% of these occur just once. The biggest ten clones account for approximately 24% of the sample. Per the publication, the time point label means: week 5, during vaccination. Every vaccine dose consisted of 300 ug of a 20-mer mutant IDH1 peptide in Montanide, administered subcutaneously together with topical imiquimod.

Sequenced material: PBMCs, taken from a glioma patient whose treatment included an IDH1 peptide vaccine. These receptors were collected from a man aged 25-40 years with glioma.

V and J are TRBV2 and TRBJ2-2, with 9 bases lining up with TRBD2. CDR3 size: 20 residues. With V trimmed by 4 bases and J by 0 bases, 15 bases remained unmatched. Germline CDR1 is SNHLY and CDR2 is FYNNEI. The CDR3 sequence: CASSGLKAGGQISNTGELFF. For the CDR3, the DNA is TGTGCCAGCAGTGGCCTCAAAGCGGGGGGCCAGATTTCGAACACCGGGGAGCTGTTTTTT.

The chain couples TRBV30 to TRBJ1-1; D call uncertain. The CDR3 sequence is 13 residues long. With 0 bases removed from V and 1 base from J, the gap between germline ends came to 6 bases. Germline V lookup: CDR1 GTSNPN, CDR2 SVGIG (reference sequence). The CDR3 region is CAWSVSKNTEAFF. The CDR3 DNA sequence: TGTGCCTGGAGTGTGTCGAAGAACACTGAAGCTTTCTTT. The full variable domain, completed using reference TRBV30 and TRBJ1-1, is SQTIHQWPATLVQPVGSPLSLECTVEGTSNPNLYWYRQAAGRGLQLLFYSVGIGQISSEVPQNLSASRPQDRQFILSSKKLLLSDSGFYLCAWSVSKNTEAFFGQGTRLTVV.

The V call is TRBV7-8, the J call TRBJ1-6, with 8 bases aligning to TRBD1. Germline V lookup: CDR1 SGHVS, CDR2 FQNEAQ. The CDR3 length is 15 residues. After removal of 0 bases from V and 10 bases from J, the junction contained 5 bases not matched to a gene. The CDR3 nucleotides read TGTGCCAGCAGCTTAGCGGGGACAGGTCGCTCACCCCTCCACTTT. Its protein is CASSLAGTGRSPLHF.

This clone ranks as medium-sized (0.01 to 0.1%). The chain recombines TRBV30 with TRBJ1-1; TRBD1 matches at 7 bases. V lost 1 base to trimming and J lost 0 bases; unmatched junction nucleotides: 5. The CDR3 has 15 residues. Germline V CDR1 and CDR2: GTSNPN, SVGIG (reference sequence). CDR3 region: CAWSGQGQLNTEAFF. CDR3 sequence (DNA): TGTGCCTGGAGTGGACAGGGACAGTTGAACACTGAAGCTTTCTTT.

This chain uses TRBV13 with TRBJ1-1; D unclear. The CDR3 sequence is 16 residues long. Germline V gives CDR1 PRHDT, CDR2 FYEKMQ (reference sequence). Trimming shortened V by 3 bases and J by 1 base, and 15 bases separated the two germline ends. CDR3 coding DNA: TGTGCCAGCAGCTTTAAAGGGTGGCAGACGAACACTGAAGCTTTCTTT. Protein sequence: CASSFKGWQTNTEAFF.

V and J are TRBV2 and TRBJ2-1, with 7 bases that match TRBD1. The CDR3 runs 15 residues. V lost 7 bases, J lost 4 bases, and 10 bases stayed unmatched. From germline, CDR1 is SNHLY and CDR2 FYNNEI. The CDR3 DNA is TGTGCCAGCAATTTAAGACAGGGACAATACAATGAGCAGTTCTTC. It is translated as CASNLRQGQYNEQFF.

V usage is TRBV5-1 and J usage is TRBJ1-1; 9 bases are a match to TRBD1. With V trimmed by 4 bases and J by 4 bases, 8 bases remained unmatched. Germline V gene lookup returns CDR1 SGHRS and CDR2 YFSETQ. This CDR3 has 15 residues. CDR3 in DNA: TGCGCCAGCAGCCGACAGGGGGTGAAAGGCACTGAAGCTTTCTTT. This sequence encodes CASSRQGVKGTEAFF.

The rearrangement uses TRBV5-4 and TRBJ2-5, with 9 bases that match TRBD1. V dropped 4 bases and J dropped 4; count of bases not matched to a gene: 8. This CDR3 contains 15 residues. In germline, CDR1 is SGHNT, CDR2 YYREEE (reference sequence). This chain's CDR3 is CASSKDRGVGETQYF. In DNA, the CDR3 is TGTGCCAGCAGCAAGGACAGGGGAGTGGGAGAGACCCAGTACTTC.

The chain couples TRBV2 to TRBJ1-1, with D maybe TRBD1 (5 bases). The V gene lost 5 bases and the J gene lost 0 bases, with 10 bases spanning the gap. This CDR3 comprises 14 residues. Per the germline V gene, CDR1 is SNHLY and CDR2 is FYNNEI. Written as DNA, the CDR3 is TGTGCCAGCAGTCGAGGGGTCCTGAACACTGAAGCTTTCTTT. Translating gives CASSRGVLNTEAFF.

This chain joins TRBV13 and TRBJ2-2, with D possibly TRBD1 on 6 matching bases. Trimming took off 5 bases at V and 1 base at J, with 11 bases between the two ends. The CDR3 runs 15 residues. Germline loops: CDR1 PRHDT, CDR2 FYEKMQ (reference sequence). CDR3 bases: TGTGCCAGCAGCACCGACAGGCTGAACACCGGGGAGCTGTTTTTT. Protein: CASSTDRLNTGELFF.

This sequence joins TRBV10-3 and TRBJ2-7, with D perhaps matching TRBD2 (5 bases). The CDR3 extends over 16 amino acids. The germline V and J ends were trimmed by 0 bases and 1 base, with 13 bases remaining between them. CDR1 is ENHRY, CDR2 SYGVKD, per germline. CDR3 nucleotides: TGTGCCATCAGTGAGTCGACTCGGGGATCGTCCTACGAGCAGTACTTC. This sequence encodes CAISESTRGSSYEQYF.

The chain combines TRBV29-1 with TRBJ1-3, with D possibly being TRBD1 (5 bases). The V gene lost 7 bases and the J gene lost 1 base, with 14 bases spanning the gap. Germline CDR1 reads SQVTM; CDR2 reads ANQGSEA. CDR3 length: 14 amino acids. CDR3 in DNA: TGCAGCGAACTACCGGGACCTTCTGGAAACACCATATATTTT. As protein: CSELPGPSGNTIYF.

This clone occurred once. The chain couples TRBV9 to TRBJ2-3; 13 nucleotides align to TRBD2. The trim removed 4 bases at V and 2 bases at J, leaving 4 bases unmatched. The germline CDR1 and CDR2 sequences are SGDLS and YYNGEE. This CDR3 region has 16 residues. This CDR3 is CASSQGLAGDTDTQYF. In nucleotides, the CDR3 is TGTGCCAGCAGCCAAGGACTAGCGGGGGACACAGATACGCAGTATTTT.

V is TRBV14 and J is TRBJ2-1, with D possibly TRBD1 on 6 matching bases. The CDR3 is 14 residues long. Germline assignment: CDR1 SGHDN and CDR2 FVKESK. Deletions cut 2 bases from V and 12 bases from J, with 17 bases between. CDR3 nucleotides: TGTGCCAGCAGCCAACTCGGGACACCCAGACGGCAGTTCTTC. Its translation: CASSQLGTPRRQFF.

This clone has a handful of counts. J is TRBJ2-7 and V is TRBV9, with 8 bases matching TRBD1. The V gene end was trimmed by 3 bases and the J gene end by 5 bases; junction bases not matched to a gene: 13. The CDR3 has 16 amino acids. Germline CDR1 reads SGDLS; CDR2 reads YYNGEE. CDR3 nucleotides: TGTGCCAGCAGCGGACCAACAGGGGGTACCCTCGACGAGCAGTACTTC. This encodes CASSGPTGGTLDEQYF.

The chain couples TRBV4-1 to TRBJ1-2; TRBD1 is a possible D gene (6 bases). V dropped 1 base and J dropped 8 bases, with 14 bases sitting between them. Germline loops: CDR1 MGHRA, CDR2 YSYEKL. The CDR3 contains 14 residues. The CDR3 region is CASSQATGPGGYTF. CDR3 in DNA: TGCGCCAGCAGCCAAGCCACAGGGCCGGGCGGCTACACCTTC.

This chain connects TRBV4-3 to TRBJ1-2; D call uncertain. CDR1 is LGHNA and CDR2 is YSLEER in the germline V gene. The CDR3 spans 14 residues. Trimming removed 1 base from V and 7 bases from J, with 13 bases in between. This CDR3 is CASSQAQAGSGYTF. Here the CDR3 DNA reads TGCGCCAGCAGCCAAGCTCAGGCAGGATCTGGCTACACCTTC.

This chain links TRBV2 with TRBJ2-3; D possibly corresponds to TRBD1 (5 bases). The CDR3 consists of 12 residues. CDR1 and CDR2 from the germline V gene are SNHLY and FYNNEI. With 6 bases removed from V and 5 bases from J, the gap between germline ends came to 9 bases. In nucleotides, the CDR3 is TGTGCCAGCAGACAGGATGGAGATACGCAGTATTTT. Translating gives CASRQDGDTQYF.

This clone was found a few times. This CDR3 is CAISDWRNTEAFF. The CDR3, as DNA: TGTGCCATCAGTGATTGGAGGAACACTGAAGCTTTCTTT. The chain employs TRBV10-3 and TRBJ1-1; D is ambiguous. V shed 3 bases and J shed 1 base, with 6 bases lying between them. There are 13 residues in the CDR3. Per germline, CDR1 ENHRY and CDR2 SYGVKD.

V and J are TRBV10-3 and TRBJ2-5; 7 bases map to TRBD2. V lost 2 bases, J lost 9 bases, and 12 bases stayed unmatched. Germline V gives CDR1 ENHRY, CDR2 SYGVKD. The CDR3 length is 15 residues. CDR3 sequence (DNA): TGTGCCATCAGTGAGCCGACTAGCAGTTTCGGGGCCCAGTACTTC. Translation: CAISEPTSSFGAQYF.

This rearrangement joins TRBV19 to TRBJ2-1; D might be TRBD2 (5 bases). V was shortened by 7 bases and J by 5 bases, with 9 bases between the two germline ends. Germline lookup yields CDR1 LNHDA and CDR2 SQIVND (reference sequence). The CDR3 spans 12 residues. CDR3: CASNPGNNEQFF. The CDR3, as DNA: TGTGCCAGTAACCCCGGGAACAATGAGCAGTTCTTC.

The chain joins TRBV5-1 to TRBJ1-5; D is possibly TRBD1 (6 bases). Germline CDR1 and CDR2: SGHRS and YFSETQ. Trimming removed 3 bases at V and 3 bases at J, with 16 bases between. The CDR3 extends over 16 amino acids. This CDR3 reads CASSSNVGQYNQPQHF. The DNA for the CDR3 is TGCGCCAGCAGCTCCAACGTTGGACAGTACAATCAGCCCCAGCATTTT.

The V and J genes are TRBV4-3 and TRBJ1-5; D unresolved. The V gene's germline CDR1 is LGHNA and CDR2 YSLEER. Deletions cut 3 bases from V and 2 bases from J, with 11 bases between. The CDR3 is 15 residues long. Here the CDR3 reads CASSQGVLGNQPQHF. DNA for the CDR3: TGCGCCAGCAGCCAGGGTGTCTTGGGCAATCAGCCCCAGCATTTT.

This rearrangement joins TRBV2 to TRBJ1-2; possibly TRBD1 for D (5 bases). V was clipped by 8 bases and J by 1 base, with 17 bases between them. CDR1 is SNHLY and CDR2 is FYNNEI in the germline V gene. The CDR3 spans 15 residues. The chain's CDR3 is CASGSRPGNNYGYTF. Here the CDR3 DNA reads TGTGCCAGCGGGAGTCGTCCAGGGAATAACTATGGCTACACCTTC.

This clone was seen a few times. The V call is TRBV27, the J call TRBJ2-1; D may be TRBD2 (6 bases). Germline CDR1 reads MNHEY; CDR2 reads SMNVEV (reference sequence). CDR3 length: 13 residues. The ends were cut back, 2 bases at V and 14 bases at J, with 16 bases in the middle. Written as DNA, the CDR3 is TGTGCCAGCAGTTTACTCCCGAGGACTAAGGAGTTCTTC. It yields the protein CASSLLPRTKEFF.

The chain combines TRBV30 with TRBJ2-1; 8 bases map to TRBD2. The V gene's germline CDR1 is GTSNPN and CDR2 SVGIG (reference sequence). The CDR3 is 15 residues long. Germline trimming cut 2 bases from V and 5 bases from J; bases unmatched to any gene: 8. The CDR3 spells CAWSLGRGGNNEQFF. The CDR3, as DNA: TGTGCCTGGAGTTTGGGACGGGGGGGAAACAATGAGCAGTTCTTC.